This entry describes one TCR beta chain. The specificity of this receptor is unknown. Base qualities are missing; no much larger clone stands one base away. The data were taken from a study of blood T cell repertoires in COVID-19 (TCRdb year 2020). Study-level background: Samples from collaborators originated in the United States, Italy and Spain and spanned both the acute and convalescent phases of COVID-19. The material from the prospective study consisted of cDNA or gDNA derived from T cells, B-cell-depleted T cells, or PBMCs. A freely available public database, intended as a resource for researchers studying the immune response to SARS-CoV-2, is where the repertoires were released. Subjects who had been exposed to COVID-19, were actively infected with it, or had recovered from it provided the deeply sampled blood TCRbeta repertoires that made up the dataset. Where available, HLA class I and class II types were taken from metadata supplied by the sample provider and were not determined by assay-based typing. The samples were drawn from the first 160 participants of the ongoing ImmuneRACE study and from 1,200 or so subjects provided by 6 global collaborators. A de-identified subject ID, COVID-19 status, age in years and sex were almost always included in the sample metadata. Summary of the overall study and its limitations: Clinical and demographic metadata were provided uncurated, with the amount varying by source and participant.

The CDR3 measures 15 amino acids from cysteine to phenylalanine. Only CDR3 DNA is held: 45 bases, read in frame from base 1. V and J are truncated by 0 bases and 7 bases respectively, leaving an intervening sequence of 17 bases. The germline V gene supplies CDR1 SGHTS and CDR2 YDEGEE. Participants in the prospective study were aged about 18 to 89 years, lived in 20 to 25 United States geographic areas, and enrolled through a virtual design. To assign participants to cohorts, the prospective study relied on clinical history that participants themselves reported in a screening survey and a study questionnaire. ImmuneRACE Cohort 3 recovered participants were defined by two consecutive negative NP/OP PCR tests, healthcare professional clearance, or symptom resolution. In the prospective study, whole blood, serum and a nasopharyngeal or oropharyngeal swab were collected from each participant by mobile phlebotomists. Participants in the prospective study had the option to provide additional blood draws and questionnaires over a 2-month period. Before DNA extraction, prospective study blood samples were shipped either frozen or at room temperature.

TCRbeta CDR3 regions were amplified from genomic DNA using the immunoSEQ Assay, a bias-controlled multiplex PCR. The study's processing was this. Nucleated cell counts per sample were estimated from amplification of reference gene primers within the assay. To quantify the absolute abundance of each unique TCRbeta CDR3 rearrangement, sequence reads were collapsed and filtered. For each sample, productive Simpson clonality was calculated by taking the square root of Simpson's diversity index across productive rearrangements. The clones in this table, taken by TCRdb from immuneACCESS, are in-frame only. Not every clone is retained; where verified, under half of the shortfall comes from an unresolved V gene, and the cause of the rest is unknown. That table furnishes V, J and clone size, whereas the DNA furnished D and trimming. Present in this sample are some 350,000 clones, 80% to 90% of which were seen just once. The leading ten clones occupy about 5% of the sample.

Sample: PBMCs or T cells enriched from blood (not recorded which). The sequence is built from TRBV5-8 and TRBJ2-7; a weak D assignment points to TRBD2 (7 bases agree). The sequence derives from a man aged 30 to 45 who had recovered from COVID-19. The CDR3 protein is CASSLVGGGALEQYF. The sequence in DNA is TGTGCCAGCAGCTTGGTCGGTGGGGGGGCGCTTGAGCAGTACTTC.